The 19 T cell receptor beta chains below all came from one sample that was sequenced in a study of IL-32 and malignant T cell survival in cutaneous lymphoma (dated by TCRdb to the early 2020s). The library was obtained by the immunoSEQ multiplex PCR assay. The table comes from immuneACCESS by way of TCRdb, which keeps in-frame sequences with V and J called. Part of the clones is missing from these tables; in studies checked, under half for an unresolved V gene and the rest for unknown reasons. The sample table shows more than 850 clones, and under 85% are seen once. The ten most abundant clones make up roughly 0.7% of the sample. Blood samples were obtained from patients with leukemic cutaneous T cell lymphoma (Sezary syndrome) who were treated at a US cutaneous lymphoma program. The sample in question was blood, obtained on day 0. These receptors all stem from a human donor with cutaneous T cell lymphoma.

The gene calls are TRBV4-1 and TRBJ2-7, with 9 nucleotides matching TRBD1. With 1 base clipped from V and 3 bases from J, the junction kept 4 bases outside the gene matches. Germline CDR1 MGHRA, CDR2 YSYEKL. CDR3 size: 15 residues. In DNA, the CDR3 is TGCGCCAGCAGCCAAGTGGCGGACAGGGGCTACGAGCAGTACTTC. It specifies CASSQVADRGYEQYF.

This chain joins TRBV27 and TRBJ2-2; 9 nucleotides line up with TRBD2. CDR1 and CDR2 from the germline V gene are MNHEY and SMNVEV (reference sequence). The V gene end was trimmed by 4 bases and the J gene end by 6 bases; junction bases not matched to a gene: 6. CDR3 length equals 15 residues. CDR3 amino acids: CASSSSGGRAGELFF. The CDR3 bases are TGTGCCAGCAGTTCAAGCGGGGGGCGGGCCGGGGAGCTGTTTTTT.

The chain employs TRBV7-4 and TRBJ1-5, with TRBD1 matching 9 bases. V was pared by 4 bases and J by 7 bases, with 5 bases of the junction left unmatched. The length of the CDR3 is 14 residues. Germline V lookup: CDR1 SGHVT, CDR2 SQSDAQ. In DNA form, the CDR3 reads TGTGCCAGCAGCTCGACAGGGGGTAGGCAGCCCCAGCATTTT. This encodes CASSSTGGRQPQHF.

The CDR3 is CASSLFDREASPLHF. Written as DNA, the CDR3 is TGTGCCAGCAGTCTCTTTGACAGGGAAGCTTCACCCCTCCACTTT. This sequence joins TRBV5-8 and TRBJ1-6; the match to TRBD1 covers 7 bases. Trimming at V came to 5 bases and at J to 9 bases, leaving 11 bases not matched to a gene. The CDR3 totals 15 residues. The V gene's germline CDR1 is SGHTS and CDR2 YDEGEE.

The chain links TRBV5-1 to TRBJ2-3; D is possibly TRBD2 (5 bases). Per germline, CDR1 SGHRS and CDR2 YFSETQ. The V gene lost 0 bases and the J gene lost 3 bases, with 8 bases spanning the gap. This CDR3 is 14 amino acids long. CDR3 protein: CASSLGRETDTQYF. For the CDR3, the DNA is TGCGCCAGCAGCTTGGGTAGGGAGACAGATACGCAGTATTTT. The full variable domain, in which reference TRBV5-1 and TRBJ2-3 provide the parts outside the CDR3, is KAGVTQTPRYLIKTRGQQVTLSCSPISGHRSVSWYQQTPGQGLQFLFEYFSETQRNKGNFPGRFSGRQFSNSRSEMNVSTLELGDSALYLCASSLGRETDTQYFGPGTRLTVL.

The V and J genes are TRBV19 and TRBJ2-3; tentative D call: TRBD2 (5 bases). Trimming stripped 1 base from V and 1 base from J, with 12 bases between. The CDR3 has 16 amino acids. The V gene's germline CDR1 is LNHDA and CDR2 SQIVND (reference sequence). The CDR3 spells CASSIGTGSGTDTQYF. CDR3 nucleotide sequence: TGTGCCAGTAGTATAGGGACGGGGAGCGGCACAGATACGCAGTATTTT.

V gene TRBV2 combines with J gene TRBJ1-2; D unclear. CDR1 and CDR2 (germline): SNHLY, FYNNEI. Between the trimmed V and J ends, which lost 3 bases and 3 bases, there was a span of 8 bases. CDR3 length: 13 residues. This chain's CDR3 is CASSENRDYGYTF. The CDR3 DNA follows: TGTGCCAGCAGTGAGAATAGGGACTATGGCTACACCTTC.

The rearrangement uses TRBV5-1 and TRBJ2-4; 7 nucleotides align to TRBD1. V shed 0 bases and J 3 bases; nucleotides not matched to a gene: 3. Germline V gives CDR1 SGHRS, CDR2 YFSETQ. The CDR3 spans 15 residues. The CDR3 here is CASSLGQGDKNIQYF. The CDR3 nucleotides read TGCGCCAGCAGCTTGGGTCAGGGGGACAAAAACATTCAGTACTTC.

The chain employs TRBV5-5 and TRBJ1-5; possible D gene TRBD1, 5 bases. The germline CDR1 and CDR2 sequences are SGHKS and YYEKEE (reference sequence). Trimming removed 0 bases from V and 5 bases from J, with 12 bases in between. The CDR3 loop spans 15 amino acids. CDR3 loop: CASSLAAGRDQPQHF. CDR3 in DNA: TGTGCCAGCAGCTTGGCGGCAGGGCGGGATCAGCCCCAGCATTTT. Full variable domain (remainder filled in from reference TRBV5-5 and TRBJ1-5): DAGVTQSPTHLIKTRGQQVTLRCSPISGHKSVSWYQQVLGQGPQFIFQYYEKEERGRGNFPDRFSARQFPNYSSELNVNALLLGDSALYLCASSLAAGRDQPQHFGDGTRLSIL.

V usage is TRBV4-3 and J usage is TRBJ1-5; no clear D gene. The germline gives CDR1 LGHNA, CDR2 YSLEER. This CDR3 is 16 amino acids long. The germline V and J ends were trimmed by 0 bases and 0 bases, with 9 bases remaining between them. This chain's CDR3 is CASSQDRATSNQPQHF. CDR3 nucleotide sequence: TGCGCCAGCAGCCAAGATCGAGCAACTAGCAATCAGCCCCAGCATTTT.

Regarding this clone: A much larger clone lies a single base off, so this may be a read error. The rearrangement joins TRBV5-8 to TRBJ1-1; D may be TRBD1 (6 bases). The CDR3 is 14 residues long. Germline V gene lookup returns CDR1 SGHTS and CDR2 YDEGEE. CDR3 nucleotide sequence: TGCGCCAGCAGCCAAAATGGAGGGGGCACTGAAGCTTTCTTT. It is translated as CASSQNGGGTEAFF.

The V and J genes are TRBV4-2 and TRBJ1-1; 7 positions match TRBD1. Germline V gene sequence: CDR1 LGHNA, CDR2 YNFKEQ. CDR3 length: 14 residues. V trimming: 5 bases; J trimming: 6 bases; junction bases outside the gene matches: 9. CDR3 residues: CASSLRGQGAEAFF. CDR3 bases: TGTGCCAGCAGCTTAAGGGGGCAGGGGGCTGAAGCTTTCTTT.

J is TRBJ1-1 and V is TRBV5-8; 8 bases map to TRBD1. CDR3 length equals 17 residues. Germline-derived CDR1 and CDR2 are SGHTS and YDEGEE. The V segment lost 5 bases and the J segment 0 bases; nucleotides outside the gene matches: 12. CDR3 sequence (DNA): TGTGCCAGCAGTAATGACAGGGGAGGGTCAATGAACACTGAAGCTTTCTTT. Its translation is CASSNDRGGSMNTEAFF.

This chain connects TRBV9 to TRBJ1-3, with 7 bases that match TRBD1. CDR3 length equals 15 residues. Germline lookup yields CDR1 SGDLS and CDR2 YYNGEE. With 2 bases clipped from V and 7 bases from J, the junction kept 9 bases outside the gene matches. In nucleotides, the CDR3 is TGTGCCAGCAGCGTCGCCGGGACAGAGGGTAACACCATATATTTT. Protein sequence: CASSVAGTEGNTIYF.

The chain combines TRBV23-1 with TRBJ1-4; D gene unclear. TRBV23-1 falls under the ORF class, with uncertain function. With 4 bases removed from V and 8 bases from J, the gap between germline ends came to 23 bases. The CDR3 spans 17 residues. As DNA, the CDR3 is TGCGCCAGCAGTCGCCCGGCTCGGGATCGGGGATGGGAAAAACTGTTTTTT. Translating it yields CASSRPARDRGWEKLFF.

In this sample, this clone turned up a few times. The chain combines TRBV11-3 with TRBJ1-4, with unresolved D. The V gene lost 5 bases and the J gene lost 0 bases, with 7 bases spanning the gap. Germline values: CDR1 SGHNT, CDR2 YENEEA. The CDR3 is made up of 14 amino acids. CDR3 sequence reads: CASSPTATNEKLFF. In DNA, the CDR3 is TGTGCCAGCAGCCCGACCGCAACTAATGAAAAACTGTTTTTT.

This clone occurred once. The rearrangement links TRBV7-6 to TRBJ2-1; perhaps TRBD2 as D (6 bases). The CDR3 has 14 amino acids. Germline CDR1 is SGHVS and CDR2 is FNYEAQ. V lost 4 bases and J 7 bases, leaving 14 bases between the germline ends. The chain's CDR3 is CASSSMGGSNEQFF. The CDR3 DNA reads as TGTGCCAGCAGCTCAATGGGGGGATCGAATGAGCAGTTCTTC. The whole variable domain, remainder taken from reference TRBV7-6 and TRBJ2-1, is GAGVSQSPRYKVTKRGQDVALRCDPISGHVSLYWYRQALGQGPEFLTYFNYEAQQDKSGLPNDRFSAERPEGSISTLTIQRTEQRDSAMYRCASSSMGGSNEQFFGPGTRLTVL.

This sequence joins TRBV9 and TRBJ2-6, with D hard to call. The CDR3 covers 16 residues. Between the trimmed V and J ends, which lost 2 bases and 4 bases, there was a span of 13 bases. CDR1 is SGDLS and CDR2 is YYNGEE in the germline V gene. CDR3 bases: TGTGCCAGCAGCGTGACGGCAGGCGGCGGGGCCAACGTCCTGACTTTC. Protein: CASSVTAGGGANVLTF.

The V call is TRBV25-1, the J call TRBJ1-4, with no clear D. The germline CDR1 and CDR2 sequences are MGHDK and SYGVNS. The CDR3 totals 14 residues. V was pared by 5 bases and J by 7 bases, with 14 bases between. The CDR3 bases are TGTGCCAGCAGTAGTGGGAGGTTAGGTGAAAAACTGTTTTTT. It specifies CASSSGRLGEKLFF.